Following are 8 T cell receptor beta chains from one sample sequenced in a study of blood T cell repertoires in COVID-19. Using immunoSEQ multiplex PCR, the repertoire was profiled, and TCRdb retains in-frame clones only, with some absent. Of about 110,000 clones detected, 76% appear once; the ten largest clones hold 6.2%. Input material: peripheral blood. The source is an older man with COVID-19, enrolled during active disease.

The chain uses TRBV4-1 and TRBJ1-5; TRBD1 agrees at 10 bases. Unmatched junction bases numbered 4, after V lost 3 bases and J lost 5 bases. In germline, CDR1 is MGHRA, CDR2 YSYEKL. The CDR3 extends over 15 amino acids. DNA for the CDR3: TGCGCCAGCAGCCATCGACAGGGGGCCGATCAGCCCCAGCATTTT. As protein: CASSHRQGADQPQHF.

This clone was seen more than once but under ten times. This sequence joins TRBV7-2 and TRBJ2-2, with TRBD2 matching 12 bases. CDR1 is SGHTA and CDR2 is FQGNSA in the germline V gene. This CDR3 contains 18 residues. The V and J ends lost 3 bases and 4 bases, in that order; junction bases with no gene match: 9. CDR3 coding DNA: TGTGCCAGCAGCTTTGGACTAGCGGGACCCCCGGTCACCGGGGAGCTGTTTTTT. Protein sequence: CASSFGLAGPPVTGELFF.

The V gene is TRBV27, the J gene TRBJ1-6; D remains ambiguous. The germline V gene encodes CDR1 MNHEY and CDR2 SMNVEV (reference sequence). There are 13 residues in the CDR3. The V end was cut by 6 bases, the J end by 7 bases, with 10 bases between. CDR3 sequence reads: CASSPLPNSPLHF. CDR3 bases: TGTGCCAGCAGCCCTCTCCCGAATTCACCCCTCCACTTT.

The gene calls are TRBV27 and TRBJ2-1; no firm D call. The CDR3 extends over 13 amino acids. The V end was cut by 9 bases, the J end by 0 bases, with 9 bases between. The germline gives CDR1 MNHEY, CDR2 SMNVEV (reference sequence). CDR3 nucleotide sequence: TGTGCCAGACCCGAGAGCTCCTACAATGAGCAGTTCTTC. Protein sequence: CARPESSYNEQFF.

The rearrangement joins TRBV4-3 to TRBJ1-2; 10 bases map to TRBD1. Germline CDR1 LGHNA, CDR2 YSLEER. Trimming removed 1 base from V and 6 bases from J; junction bases left unmatched: 2. This CDR3 region has 14 residues. For the CDR3, the DNA is TGCGCCAGCAGCCAAGGACAGGGGGCGGATGGCTACACCTTC. This codes for CASSQGQGADGYTF.

This clone was seen once. V and J are TRBV18 and TRBJ1-4, with TRBD1 matching over 7 bases. Germline V CDR1 and CDR2: KGHSH, LQKENI. This CDR3 has 16 amino acids. Germline trimming cut 2 bases from V and 1 base from J; bases unmatched to any gene: 4. The chain's CDR3 is CASSPYQGGTNEKLFF. The CDR3 DNA sequence: TGTGCCAGCTCACCATACCAGGGGGGAACTAATGAAAAACTGTTTTTT.

J is TRBJ1-2 and V is TRBV5-4; possibly TRBD1 for D (6 bases). CDR1 SGHNT and CDR2 YYREEE come from the germline V gene (reference sequence). The CDR3 runs to 15 residues. V gave up 2 bases and J gave up 0 bases, with 11 bases separating them. The CDR3 DNA is TGTGCCAGCAGCTTAGGGACACCGACTAACTATGGCTACACCTTC. This codes for CASSLGTPTNYGYTF.

This clone was recorded only once. The chain carries TRBV29-1 and TRBJ2-3; D gene unclear. Germline values: CDR1 SQVTM, CDR2 ANQGSEA. The CDR3 contains 11 residues. Between the trimmed V and J ends, which lost 6 bases and 6 bases, there was a span of 10 bases. The CDR3 loop is CSVLQSDTQYF. The CDR3 DNA is TGCAGCGTCCTACAGAGTGATACGCAGTATTTT.